This T cell receptor (beta chain) originates from a study of shared clonotypes between healthy human individuals. Details on this clone: Its matching antigen is unknown.

Study-wide results and limits: How much donors shared clonotypes was expected to be affected by sequencing depth.

Profiling relied on immunoSEQ multiplex PCR, and the TCRdb table lists in-frame clones only, not all of them. The sample includes fewer than 600,000 clones, about 80% of them seen just once. The CDR3 loop spans 13 amino acids. The V gene's germline CDR1 is SGHRS and CDR2 YFSETQ. V was trimmed by 3 bases and J by 7 bases, leaving 10 bases between them. The chain links TRBV5-1 to TRBJ2-2, with D possibly matching TRBD2 (6 bases). This receptor was identified in a woman aged 40 to 50 in good health. Some clones in this sample may be carry-over from other donors' samples. Sequenced input: PBMCs. The CDR3 spells CASSSLGGGELFF. Here the CDR3 DNA reads TGCGCCAGCAGCTCCCTGGGAGGCGGGGAGCTGTTTTTT.